This is a list of T cell receptor beta chains from one sample in a study of cytomegalovirus exposure and HLA in healthy donors. Generated by immunoSEQ multiplex PCR, the TCRdb table keeps only in-frame clones and is missing some. The data show 130,000 to 150,000 clones, with almost 85% seen just once and about 5.6% held by the top ten. Material: PBMCs. The receptors stem from a man aged 25 to 40 in good health and CMV-seropositive. CDR3s include the opening cysteine and the closing phenylalanine or tryptophan. D genes are given only for firm matches. Size values are once, few and many counts, or a class for expanded clones, and some rows have none.

TRBJ2-6	NA	NA	TRBV6-6	TGTGCCAGCAGCTTTGACGGAGTCTCTGGGGCCAACGTCCTGACTTTC	CASSFDGVSGANVLTF
TRBJ2-2	NA	NA	TRBV7-2	TGTGCCAGCAGCCGGGCTTCCGCGGGGACCGGGGAGCTGTTTTTT	CASSRASAGTGELFF
TRBJ2-5	NA	once	TRBV27	TGTGCCAGCAGTTTATACCAGGAAGAGACCCAGTACTTC	CASSLYQEETQYF
TRBJ2-7	TRBD1	NA	TRBV7-9	TGTGCCAGCAGCGACCCGGGACAGAACTACGAGCAGTACTTC	CASSDPGQNYEQYF
TRBJ2-7	NA	NA	TRBV14	TGTGCCAGCAGCCAAGATTTCGGAGGAAGCGAGCAGTACTTC	CASSQDFGGSEQYF
TRBJ1-1	NA	NA	TRBV10-3	TGTGCCATCAGTGACCCGGGGGTTGAAGCTTTCTTT	CAISDPGVEAFF
TRBJ2-7	TRBD2	NA	TRBV7-9	TGTGCCAGCAGCCCCCGACTAGCGGGACGCTACGAGCAGTACTTC	CASSPRLAGRYEQYF
TRBJ2-7	NA	NA	TRBV2	TGTGCCAGCAGTGTCGGTCGGGTCGGCGAGCAGTACTTC	CASSVGRVGEQYF
TRBJ2-7	TRBD2	NA	TRBV10-3	TGTGCCACTAGACTAGCGGGAAGGGAGCAGTACTTC	CATRLAGREQYF
TRBJ2-5	TRBD1	NA	TRBV7-9	TGTGCCAGCAGCCGGGACAGCCAAGAGACCCAGTACTTC	CASSRDSQETQYF